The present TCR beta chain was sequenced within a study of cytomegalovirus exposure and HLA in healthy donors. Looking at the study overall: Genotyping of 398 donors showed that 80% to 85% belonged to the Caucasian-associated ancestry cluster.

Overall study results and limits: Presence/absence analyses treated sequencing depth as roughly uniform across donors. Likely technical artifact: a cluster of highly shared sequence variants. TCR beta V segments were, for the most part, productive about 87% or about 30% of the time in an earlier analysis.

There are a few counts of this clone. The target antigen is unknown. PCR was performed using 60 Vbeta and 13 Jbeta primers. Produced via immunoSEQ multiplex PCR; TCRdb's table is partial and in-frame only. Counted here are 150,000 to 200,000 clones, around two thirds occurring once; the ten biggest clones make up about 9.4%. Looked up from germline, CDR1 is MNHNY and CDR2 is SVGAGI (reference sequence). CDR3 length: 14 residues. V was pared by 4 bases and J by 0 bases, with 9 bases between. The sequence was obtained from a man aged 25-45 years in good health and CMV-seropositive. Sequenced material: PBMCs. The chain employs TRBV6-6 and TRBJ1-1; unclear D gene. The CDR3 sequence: CASSSSSMNTEAFF. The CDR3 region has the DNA TGTGCCAGCAGTTCCTCGTCCATGAACACTGAAGCTTTCTTT.